This T cell receptor (beta chain) stems from a study of T cell responses to AZD1222 COVID-19 vaccine. Broader study findings: Recipients of AZD1222 seropositive at baseline numbered only 6 or 7. White British ancestry dominated among donors, who included more females, and clonal diversity was possibly underestimated.

As concerns this clone: Its antigen is undetermined.

This CDR3 has 15 amino acids. V was pared by 0 bases and J by 4 bases, with 13 bases between. The germline V gene encodes CDR1 SGHRS and CDR2 YFSETQ. Clones were sequenced by immunoSEQ multiplex PCR, and TCRdb holds only the in-frame ones, with some missing. Counted here are 150,000 to 200,000 clones, approximately 90% occurring once; the ten biggest clones make up around 3%. The specimen was peripheral blood, collected on day 0 of AZD1222 vaccination. This TCR was sampled from an adult in good health. J is TRBJ1-1 and V is TRBV5-1, with D hard to call. CDR3 DNA: TGCGCCAGCAGCTTGGGAGCCTTGGTGGCCACTGAAGCTTTCTTT. Translation gives CASSLGALVATEAFF.